One and the same sample provided the 11 T cell receptor beta chains below, sequenced in a study of identical twins (dated by TCRdb to between 2015 and 2016). Library method: 5' RACE. For sequencing, an Illumina HiSeq 2000 was employed. The raw public reads went through TCRdb reprocessing: fastp at Q25, MiXCR clone calling, in-frame beta chains kept. Each record represents a unique CDR3 protein, reported with the most common genes and DNA among its rows. Across this sample there are 500,000 to 600,000 distinct CDR3 sequences, with roughly a fifth seen only once. The ten largest clones take up under 0.95% of the sample. This sample was shared with a second study, whose subject was T cells expressing NK-cell markers.

The sample consisted of CD4+ T cells sorted from blood. Receptors were obtained from a woman between 18 and 29 years old in good health.

This clonotype was seen many times. This sequence joins TRBV12-3 or TRBV12-4 and TRBJ1-2; D is unclear. Trimming left V 1 base short and J 2 bases short, with 5 bases between. The CDR3 is made up of 13 amino acids. The CDR3 DNA reads TGTGCCAGCAGTTTAGACGGGAACTATGGCTACACCTTC. Protein: CASSLDGNYGYTF.

The chain has TRBV20-1 and TRBJ1-5; a possible D gene is TRBD1 (5 bases). V lost 6 bases and J 4 bases, leaving 16 bases between the germline ends. Germline-derived CDR1 and CDR2 are DFQATT and SNEGSKA (reference sequence). The CDR3 extends over 14 amino acids. CDR3 DNA: TGCAGTGCCACCCCCGGTGCAGGGAATCAGCCCCAGCATTTT. Residues: CSATPGAGNQPQHF.

The V and J genes are TRBV12-3 or TRBV12-4 and TRBJ2-3; D is possibly TRBD2 (5 bases). Trimming took off 5 bases at V and 2 bases at J, with 14 bases between the two ends. This CDR3 spans 15 amino acids. The CDR3 coding sequence is TGTGCCAGCAGTCCAAGCGGCCTCCCCACAGATACGCAGTATTTT. Translating gives CASSPSGLPTDTQYF.

This clonotype turned up a few times. The chain combines TRBV5-5 with TRBJ2-1; D unresolved. Germline values: CDR1 SGHKS, CDR2 YYEKEE (reference sequence). Trimming took off 0 bases at V and 2 bases at J, with 12 bases between the two ends. CDR3 length: 16 residues. CDR3 nucleotides: TGTGCCAGCAGCTTGGCCGGTCCGGCAGCCTACAATGAGCAGTTCTTC. Protein: CASSLAGPAAYNEQFF.

The chain has TRBV21-1 and TRBJ2-3; the D call of TRBD2 is as the table states it, not checked on the DNA. TRBV21-1 is a documented pseudogene. The CDR3 covers 20 residues. For the CDR3, the DNA is TGTGCCAGCAGCATCCCACTAAATCAAGGGCCAGTATGCAGCACAGATACGCAGTATTTT. Translation: CASSIPLNQGPVCSTDTQYF.

This clonotype was counted ten times or more. V usage is TRBV3-1 and J usage is TRBJ2-5; the D gene is possibly TRBD2 (6 bases). The germline gives CDR1 LGHDT, CDR2 YNNKEL (reference sequence). Trimming took 0 bases from V and 7 from J, leaving 15 bases between them. The CDR3 is 15 residues long. The CDR3 is CASSQEIAERGTQYF. In DNA form, the CDR3 reads TGTGCCAGCAGCCAAGAGATAGCGGAGAGGGGGACCCAGTACTTC.

This clonotype was seen many times. The CDR3 sequence: CASSDRGALGELFF. DNA for the CDR3: TGTGCCAGCAGTGATAGGGGGGCTCTCGGGGAGCTGTTTTTT. J is TRBJ2-2 and V is TRBV2; D could derive from TRBD1 or TRBD2 (6 bases each). V was clipped by 3 bases and J by 7 bases, with 12 bases between them. The CDR3 has 14 amino acids. CDR1 SNHLY and CDR2 FYNNEI come from the germline V gene. The full variable domain, in which reference TRBV2 and TRBJ2-2 provide the parts outside the CDR3, is EPEVTQTPSHQVTQMGQEVILRCVPISNHLYFYWYRQILGQKVEFLVSFYNNEISEKSEIFDDQFSVERPDGSNFTLKIRSTKLEDSAMYFCASSDRGALGELFFGEGSRLTVL.

V usage is TRBV11-2 and J usage is TRBJ2-5; 8 nucleotides align to TRBD2. After removal of 6 bases from V and 5 bases from J, the junction contained 11 bases not matched to a gene. The CDR3 length is 15 residues. Germline loops: CDR1 SGHAT, CDR2 FQNNGV. For the CDR3, the DNA is TGTGCCAGCAGTCTTCTGGGACTAGGAAGGGAGACCCAGTACTTC. It specifies CASSLLGLGRETQYF.

The chain has TRBV20-1 and TRBJ2-1; TRBD2 aligns across 7 bases. CDR1 DFQATT and CDR2 SNEGSKA come from the germline V gene (reference sequence). This CDR3 contains 18 residues. The junction had 13 bases not matched to a gene; V was cut back by 0 bases and J by 2 bases. CDR3 nucleotide sequence: TGCAGTGCTAGAGAACCCCCTGGGGGGGGGAAAACCTACAATGAGCAGTTCTTC. Encoded protein: CSAREPPGGGKTYNEQFF.

This clonotype was seen only a few times. J is TRBJ2-1 and V is TRBV10-3; no reliable D call. The CDR3 is 12 amino acids. CDR1 and CDR2 (germline): ENHRY, SYGVKD. Trimming stripped 4 bases from V and 7 bases from J, with 8 bases between. The CDR3 loop is CAISADGNEQFF. In DNA, the CDR3 is TGTGCCATCAGTGCTGACGGTAATGAGCAGTTCTTC.

The chain has TRBV20-1 and TRBJ1-2; no reliable D call. The length of the CDR3 is 12 residues. V lost 5 bases to trimming and J lost 7 bases, with 14 bases between them. Germline CDR1 and CDR2: DFQATT and SNEGSKA (reference sequence). The CDR3 spells CSAPAPAGGYTF. For the CDR3, the DNA is TGCAGTGCTCCCGCCCCCGCCGGTGGCTACACCTTC.